The next 15 T cell receptor beta chains were all read from a single sample in a study of blood T cell repertoires in COVID-19. Profiled with immunoSEQ multiplex PCR; TCRdb holds only in-frame clones, not every one. The table has about 280,000 clones, roughly 89% seen once. Material for sequencing was peripheral blood. The receptor source for this set is a man aged 40-55 years with acute or convalescent COVID-19.

V and J are TRBV4-1 and TRBJ1-2; D gene ambiguous. Trimming cost V 0 bases and J 3 bases, with 20 bases left between them. Germline CDR1 MGHRA, CDR2 YSYEKL. The CDR3 spans 18 residues. DNA for the CDR3: TGCGCCAGCAGCCAAGATAAGACATTCGTCTCCTTCTACTATGGCTACACCTTC. It codes for CASSQDKTFVSFYYGYTF.

V usage is TRBV5-1 and J usage is TRBJ1-2, with D tentatively TRBD1 (5 bases). In germline, CDR1 is SGHRS, CDR2 YFSETQ. This CDR3 spans 15 amino acids. The V end was cut by 1 base, the J end by 4 bases, with 14 bases between. CDR3 region: CASSLRPGSTYGYTF. Here the CDR3 DNA reads TGCGCCAGCAGCTTGCGGCCAGGGTCTACCTATGGCTACACCTTC.

About this clone itself: Other DNA sequences from this sample encode an identical CDR3 as well. CDR3 in amino acids: CASSLSLAGSYNEQFF. The CDR3 DNA sequence: TGTGCCAGCAGCTTAAGTCTAGCGGGGTCGTACAATGAGCAGTTCTTC. The chain links TRBV7-9 to TRBJ2-1; 9 bases are shared with TRBD2. After removal of 2 bases from V and 4 bases from J, the junction contained 6 bases not matched to a gene. The CDR3 covers 16 residues. From germline, CDR1 is SEHNR and CDR2 FQNEAQ (reference sequence).

The gene calls are TRBV29-1 and TRBJ2-7; D is perhaps TRBD1 (6 bases). V gave up 5 bases and J gave up 6 bases, with 17 bases separating them. The CDR3 contains 13 residues. Per the germline V gene, CDR1 is SQVTM and CDR2 is ANQGSEA. The CDR3 region has the DNA TGCAGCGTTTCGACAGGACTTGGGGTCGAGCAGTACTTC. Residues: CSVSTGLGVEQYF.

The J gene is TRBJ2-1, the V gene TRBV6-6; maybe TRBD1 (6 bases). V was trimmed by 2 bases and J by 6 bases, leaving 14 bases between them. The CDR3 has 15 amino acids. The germline V gene has CDR1 MNHNY and CDR2 SVGAGI (reference sequence). The DNA for the CDR3 is TGTGCCAGCAGTTACGAGGGGATGGGGGCCAATGAGCAGTTCTTC. Its protein is CASSYEGMGANEQFF.

The CDR3 DNA reads TGTGCCAGCAGCTTAAAGGGGGATGTTCGCAATCAGCCCCAGCATTTT. Protein product: CASSLKGDVRNQPQHF. The chain carries TRBV7-8 and TRBJ1-5; possibly TRBD1 for D (6 bases). In germline, CDR1 is SGHVS, CDR2 FQNEAQ. Trimming pared 2 bases from V and 2 bases from J, leaving 13 bases between. This CDR3 is built from 16 residues. The full variable domain, in which reference TRBV7-8 and TRBJ1-5 provide the parts outside the CDR3, is GAGVSQSPRYKVAKRGQDVALRCDPISGHVSLFWYQQALGQGPEFLTYFQNEAQLDKSGLPSDRFFAERPEGSVSTLKIQRTQQEDSAVYLCASSLKGDVRNQPQHFGDGTRLSIL.

This clone was counted a single time. The chain couples TRBV29-1 to TRBJ2-7; weak D call: TRBD1 (5 bases). Trimming left V 4 bases short and J 6 bases short, with 10 bases between. The CDR3 totals 11 residues. Looked up from germline, CDR1 is SQVTM and CDR2 is ANQGSEA. As DNA, the CDR3 is TGCAGCGTTGGTCAGGGCTTCGAGCAGTACTTC. As protein: CSVGQGFEQYF.

This clone came up a few times. The chain is built from TRBV10-1 and TRBJ1-2; 11 bases are shared with TRBD1. The germline V gene encodes CDR1 WNHNN and CDR2 SYGVQD (reference sequence). This CDR3 has 15 residues. The trim removed 2 bases at V and 3 bases at J, leaving 2 bases unmatched. CDR3 region: CASSEGQGADYGYTF. In DNA, the CDR3 is TGCGCCAGCAGTGAGGGACAGGGGGCCGACTATGGCTACACCTTC.

The chain recombines TRBV7-9 with TRBJ2-1, with 7 bases that match TRBD2. The CDR3 is made up of 15 amino acids. Looked up from germline, CDR1 is SEHNR and CDR2 is FQNEAQ (reference sequence). With 4 bases clipped from V and 5 bases from J, the junction kept 8 bases outside the gene matches. The CDR3 is CASSSRWGGNNEQFF. CDR3 bases: TGTGCCAGCAGCTCCCGTTGGGGAGGGAACAATGAGCAGTTCTTC.

V and J are TRBV5-6 and TRBJ2-7, with D tentatively TRBD2 (5 bases). This CDR3 has 15 amino acids. The germline CDR1 and CDR2 sequences are SGHDT and YYEEEE. V was trimmed by 3 bases and J by 0 bases, leaving 13 bases between them. The CDR3 loop reads CASSSIGIPSYEQYF. The CDR3 DNA is TGTGCCAGCAGCTCAATCGGGATTCCCTCCTACGAGCAGTACTTC.

This clone was recorded only once. The V gene is TRBV18, the J gene TRBJ2-6; D might be TRBD2 (6 bases). Germline lookup yields CDR1 KGHSH and CDR2 LQKENI. Trimming cost V 3 bases and J 0 bases, with 12 bases left between them. This CDR3 contains 17 residues. DNA for the CDR3: TGTGCCAGCTCACCGGGGGGTCCAGGCTCTGGGGCCAACGTCCTGACTTTC. This translates into CASSPGGPGSGANVLTF. Drawing the rest from reference TRBV18 and TRBJ2-6, the complete variable domain is NAGVMQNPRHLVRRRGQEARLRCSPMKGHSHVYWYRQLPEEGLKFMVYLQKENIIDESGMPKERFSAEFPKEGPSILRIQQVVRGDSAAYFCASSPGGPGSGANVLTFGAGSRLTVL.

The genes are TRBV2 and TRBJ2-7; D possibly corresponds to TRBD2 (5 bases). Germline-derived CDR1 and CDR2 are SNHLY and FYNNEI. V lost 7 bases and J lost 5, with 12 bases in between. This CDR3 has 12 amino acids. The DNA for the CDR3 is TGTGCCAGCAAAGTCGGACTCGACGAGCAGTACTTC. Translation: CASKVGLDEQYF.

The chain links TRBV6-5 to TRBJ1-4, with a weak D call TRBD1 (5 bases). Trimming removed 7 bases from V and 8 bases from J, with 17 bases in between. The CDR3 consists of 14 residues. The germline V gene has CDR1 MNHEY and CDR2 SVGAGI. CDR3 residues: CASKPRNRSEKLFF. For the CDR3, the DNA is TGTGCCAGCAAGCCACGGAACAGGAGCGAAAAACTGTTTTTT.

This rearrangement joins TRBV11-2 to TRBJ1-4; 8 bases line up with TRBD1. The CDR3 length is 15 residues. Germline CDR1 SGHAT, CDR2 FQNNGV. Trimming removed 6 bases from V and 5 bases from J; junction bases left unmatched: 8. The CDR3 spells CASSLTGGVNEKLFF. CDR3 in DNA: TGTGCCAGCAGTCTCACAGGGGGGGTAAATGAAAAACTGTTTTTT.

This clone came up a few times. Within the sample, other DNA sequences also encode this same CDR3. This chain uses TRBV24-1 with TRBJ2-1, with 8 bases aligning to TRBD1. Germline CDR1 is KGHDR and CDR2 is SFDVKD. The length of the CDR3 is 15 residues. With 3 bases clipped from V and 6 bases from J, the junction kept 6 bases outside the gene matches. Written as DNA, the CDR3 is TGTGCCACCAGTGATGGCGGACAGGGCCGCAATGAGCAGTTCTTC. Translation: CATSDGGQGRNEQFF.